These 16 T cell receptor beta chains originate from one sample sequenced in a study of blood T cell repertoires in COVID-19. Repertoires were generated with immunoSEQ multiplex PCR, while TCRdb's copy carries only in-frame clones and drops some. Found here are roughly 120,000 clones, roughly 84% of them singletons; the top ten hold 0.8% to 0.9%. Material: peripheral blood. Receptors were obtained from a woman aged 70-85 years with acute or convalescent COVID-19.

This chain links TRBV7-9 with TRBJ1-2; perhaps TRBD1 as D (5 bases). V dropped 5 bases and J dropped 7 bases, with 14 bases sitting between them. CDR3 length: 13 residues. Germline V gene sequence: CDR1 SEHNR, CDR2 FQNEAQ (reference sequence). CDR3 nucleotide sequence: TGTGCCAGCAGCGGCGCAGGGCTTTCTGGCTACACCTTC. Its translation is CASSGAGLSGYTF.

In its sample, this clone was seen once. The CDR3 reads CASSLSAGTYNEQFF. Written as DNA, the CDR3 is TGTGCCAGCAGTCTCTCAGCGGGCACCTACAATGAGCAGTTCTTC. The rearrangement joins TRBV11-3 to TRBJ2-1; weak D call: TRBD2 (6 bases). The ends were cut back, 6 bases at V and 2 bases at J, with 14 bases in the middle. The CDR3 is 15 residues long. CDR1 SGHNT and CDR2 YENEEA come from the germline V gene. Full variable domain (outside the CDR3, taken from reference TRBV11-3 and TRBJ2-1): EAGVVQSPRYKIIEKKQPVAFWCNPISGHNTLYWYLQNLGQGPELLIRYENEEAVDDSQLPKDRFSAERLKGVDSTLKIQPAELGDSAVYLCASSLSAGTYNEQFFGPGTRLTVL.

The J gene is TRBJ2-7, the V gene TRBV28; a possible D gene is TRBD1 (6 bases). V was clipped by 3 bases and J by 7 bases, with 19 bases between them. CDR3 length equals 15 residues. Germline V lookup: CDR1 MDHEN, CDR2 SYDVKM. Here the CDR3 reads CASSFRGGAAVEQYF. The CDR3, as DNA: TGTGCCAGCAGTTTCAGAGGGGGAGCGGCCGTTGAGCAGTACTTC.

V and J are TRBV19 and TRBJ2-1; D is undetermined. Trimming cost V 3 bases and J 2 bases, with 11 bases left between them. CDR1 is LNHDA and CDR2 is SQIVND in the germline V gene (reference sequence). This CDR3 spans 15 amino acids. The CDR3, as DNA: TGTGCCAGTAGTATGAAGTGGGCCACCTACAATGAGCAGTTCTTC. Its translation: CASSMKWATYNEQFF.

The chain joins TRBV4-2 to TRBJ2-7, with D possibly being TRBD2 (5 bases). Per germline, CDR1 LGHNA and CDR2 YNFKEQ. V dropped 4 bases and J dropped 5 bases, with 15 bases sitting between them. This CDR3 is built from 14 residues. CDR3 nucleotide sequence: TGTGCCAGCAGCCCCGGGCTAGCCAATCACGAGCAGTACTTC. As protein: CASSPGLANHEQYF.

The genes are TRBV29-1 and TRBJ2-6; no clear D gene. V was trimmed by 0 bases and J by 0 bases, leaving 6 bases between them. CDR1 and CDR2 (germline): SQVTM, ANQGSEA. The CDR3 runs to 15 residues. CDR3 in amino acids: CSVEEWASGANVLTF. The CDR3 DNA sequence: TGCAGCGTTGAAGAGTGGGCCTCTGGGGCCAACGTCCTGACTTTC.

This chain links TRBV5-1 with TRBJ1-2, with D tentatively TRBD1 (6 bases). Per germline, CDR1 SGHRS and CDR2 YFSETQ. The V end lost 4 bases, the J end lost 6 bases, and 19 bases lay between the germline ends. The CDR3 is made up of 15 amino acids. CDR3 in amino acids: CASSVEGETGNGYTF. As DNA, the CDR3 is TGCGCCAGCAGCGTTGAGGGGGAAACGGGGAATGGCTACACCTTC.

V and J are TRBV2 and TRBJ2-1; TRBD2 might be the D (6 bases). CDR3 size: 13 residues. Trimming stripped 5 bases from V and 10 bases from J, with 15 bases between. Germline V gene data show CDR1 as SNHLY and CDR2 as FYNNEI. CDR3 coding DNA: TGTGCCAGCAGTTCCCTGAGGACTACCGAGCAGTTCTTC. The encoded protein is CASSSLRTTEQFF.

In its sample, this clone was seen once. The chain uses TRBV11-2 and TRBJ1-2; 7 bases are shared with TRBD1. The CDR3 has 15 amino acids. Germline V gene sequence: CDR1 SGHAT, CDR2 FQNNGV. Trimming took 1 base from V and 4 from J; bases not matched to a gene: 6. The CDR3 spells CASSLGAGQIYGYTF. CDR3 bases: TGTGCCAGCAGCTTAGGTGCGGGACAGATCTATGGCTACACCTTC. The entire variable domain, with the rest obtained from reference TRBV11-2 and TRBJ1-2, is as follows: EAGVAQSPRYKIIEKRQSVAFWCNPISGHATLYWYQQILGQGPKLLIQFQNNGVVDDSQLPKDRFSAERLKGVDSTLKIQPAKLEDSAVYLCASSLGAGQIYGYTFGSGTRLTVV.

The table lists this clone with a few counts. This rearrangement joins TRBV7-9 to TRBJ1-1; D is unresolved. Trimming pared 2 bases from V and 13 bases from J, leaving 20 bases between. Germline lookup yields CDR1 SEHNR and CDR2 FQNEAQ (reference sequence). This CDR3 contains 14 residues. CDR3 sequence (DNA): TGTGCCAGCAGCTTAATGGCGGCCCCTACACATGTTTTCTTT. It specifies CASSLMAAPTHVFF.

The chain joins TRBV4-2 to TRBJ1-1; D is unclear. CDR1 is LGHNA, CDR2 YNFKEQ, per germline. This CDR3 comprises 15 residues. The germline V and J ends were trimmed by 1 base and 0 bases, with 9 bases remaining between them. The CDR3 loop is CASSQGTAMNTEAFF. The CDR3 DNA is TGTGCCAGCAGCCAAGGAACAGCTATGAACACTGAAGCTTTCTTT.

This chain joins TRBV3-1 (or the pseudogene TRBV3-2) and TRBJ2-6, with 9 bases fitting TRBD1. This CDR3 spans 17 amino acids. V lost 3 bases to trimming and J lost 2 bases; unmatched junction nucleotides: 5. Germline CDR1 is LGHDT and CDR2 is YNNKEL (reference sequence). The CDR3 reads CASSHTTGGAGANVLTF. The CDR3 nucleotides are TGTGCCAGCAGCCACACAACAGGGGGCGCTGGGGCCAACGTCCTGACTTTC.

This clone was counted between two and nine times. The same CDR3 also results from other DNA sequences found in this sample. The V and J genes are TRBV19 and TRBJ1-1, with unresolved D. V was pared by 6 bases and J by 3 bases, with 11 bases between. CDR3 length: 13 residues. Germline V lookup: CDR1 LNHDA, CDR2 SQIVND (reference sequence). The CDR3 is CASSIQVDTEAFF. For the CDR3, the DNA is TGTGCCAGTAGCATCCAGGTTGACACTGAAGCTTTCTTT. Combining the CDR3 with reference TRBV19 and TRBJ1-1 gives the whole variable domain DGGITQSPKYLFRKEGQNVTLSCEQNLNHDAMYWYRQDPGQGLRLIYYSQIVNDFQKGDIAEGYSVSREKKESFPLTVTSAQKNPTAFYLCASSIQVDTEAFFGQGTRLTVV.

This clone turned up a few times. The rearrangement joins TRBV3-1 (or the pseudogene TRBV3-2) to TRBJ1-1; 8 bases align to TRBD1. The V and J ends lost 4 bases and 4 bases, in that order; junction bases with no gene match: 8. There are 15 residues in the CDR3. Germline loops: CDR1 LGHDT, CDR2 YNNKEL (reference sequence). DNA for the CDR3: TGTGCCAGCAGCCCGCGACAGGGGACGGGCACTGAAGCTTTCTTT. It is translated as CASSPRQGTGTEAFF.

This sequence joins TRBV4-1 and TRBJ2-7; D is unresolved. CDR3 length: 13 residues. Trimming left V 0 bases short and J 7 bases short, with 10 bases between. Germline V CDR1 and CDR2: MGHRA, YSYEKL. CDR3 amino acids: CASSQDLVGEQYF. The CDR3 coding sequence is TGCGCCAGCAGCCAAGATCTCGTCGGGGAGCAGTACTTC.

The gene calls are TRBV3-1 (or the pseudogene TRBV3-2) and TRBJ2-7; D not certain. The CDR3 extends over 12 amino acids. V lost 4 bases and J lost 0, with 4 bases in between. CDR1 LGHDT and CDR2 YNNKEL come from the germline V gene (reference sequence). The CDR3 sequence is CASSPSSYEQYF. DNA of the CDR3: TGTGCCAGCAGCCCGAGCTCCTACGAGCAGTACTTC.